A selection of T cell receptor beta chains follows, all from one sample in a study of T cells after yellow fever vaccination. Using its own MiXCR run on the 5' RACE reads, TCRdb lists one record per CDR3 protein. Among roughly 170,000 distinct CDR3 sequences listed, approximately 6% were seen once. The material sequenced was CD4+ T cells sorted from PBMCs, taken on the day of the first yellow fever vaccination. The origin of the receptors is a young man who received the YFV17D yellow fever vaccine. Both conserved end residues are part of each CDR3. The D gene is left open where the match is weak. Clone size is not always given. Where it is, it says once, few, many or a class for expanded clones.

V: TRBV7-6
J: TRBJ1-1
D: .
size: .
DNA: TGTGCCAGCAGCGATCGACCCGACGACACTGAAGCTTTCTTT
CDR3: CASSDRPDDTEAFF

V: TRBV4-3
J: TRBJ1-1
D: .
size: many
DNA: TGCGCCAGCAGACGTACTGGGAACACTGAAGCTTTCTTT
CDR3: CASRRTGNTEAFF

V: TRBV7-2
J: TRBJ2-2
D: TRBD2
size: few
DNA: TGTGCCAGCAGCCTGGCGACTAGCGGGGCTTTCGGGGAGCTGTTTTTT
CDR3: CASSLATSGAFGELFF

V: TRBV6-5
J: TRBJ2-1
D: .
size: few
DNA: TGTGCCAGCAGTTACTCGTTTACTAGTGAGGGAGGTCGGAATGAGCAGTTCTTC
CDR3: CASSYSFTSEGGRNEQFF

V: TRBV6-4
J: TRBJ2-3
D: .
size: .
DNA: TGTGCCAGCAGTCCTCGGAGGGCAGATACGCAGTATTTT
CDR3: CASSPRRADTQYF

V: TRBV18
J: TRBJ2-7
D: TRBD1
size: many
DNA: TGTGCCAGCTCTCTGGACAGGGTGTTGGACGAGCAGTACTTC
CDR3: CASSLDRVLDEQYF

V: TRBV30
J: TRBJ2-3
D: .
size: many
DNA: TGTGCCTGGGGCGGAGGGGCCCGCACAGATACGCAGTATTTT
CDR3: CAWGGGARTDTQYF

V: TRBV4-3
J: TRBJ1-2
D: TRBD1
size: .
DNA: TGCGCCAGCAGCCGGACAGATCCGGGACAGGGCGGCGGCTACACCTTC
CDR3: CASSRTDPGQGGGYTF

V: TRBV2
J: TRBJ1-1
D: TRBD1
size: many
DNA: TGTGCCAGCAGTGAATCCCCCGGACAGGTCGTCACTGAAGCTTTCTTT
CDR3: CASSESPGQVVTEAFF

V: TRBV7-2
J: TRBJ2-1
D: TRBD2
size: .
DNA: TGTGCCAGCAGCTTAGTCTCTAGCGGGGGGAAAAGTGAGCAGTTCTTC
CDR3: CASSLVSSGGKSEQFF

V: TRBV10-3
J: TRBJ1-2
D: TRBD1
size: many
DNA: TGTGCCATCAAACCCCGGACAGGGGAGGGCTACACCTTC
CDR3: CAIKPRTGEGYTF

V: TRBV7-9
J: TRBJ1-2
D: .
size: many
DNA: TGTGCCAGCAGCTTAAGGGGCGGCTATGGCTACACCTTC
CDR3: CASSLRGGYGYTF

V: TRBV20-1
J: TRBJ2-5
D: TRBD1
size: many
DNA: TGCAGTGCTAGAGGTGGGCAGGGGGCATCGGAAGAGACCCAGTACTTC
CDR3: CSARGGQGASEETQYF

V: TRBV2
J: TRBJ1-4
D: .
size: many
DNA: TGTGCCAGCAGCCGGATCGTTGGGGTAACTAATGAAAAACTGTTTTTT
CDR3: CASSRIVGVTNEKLFF

V: TRBV5-1
J: TRBJ1-2
D: .
size: .
DNA: TGCGCCAGCAGCTTAGATGACCCGCGTGACTATGGCTACACCTTC
CDR3: CASSLDDPRDYGYTF

V: TRBV5-1
J: TRBJ2-3
D: TRBD1
size: many
DNA: TGCGCCAGCAGACAGGGGGCAGATACGCAGTATTTT
CDR3: CASRQGADTQYF

V: TRBV15
J: TRBJ1-2
D: .
size: many
DNA: TGTGCCACCAGCAGAGCCGGCTTTAACTATGGCTACACCTTC
CDR3: CATSRAGFNYGYTF

V: TRBV5-1
J: TRBJ2-2
D: .
size: .
DNA: TGCGCCAGCAGCTTGCGAGGTATCGAGACCGGGGAGCTGTTTTTT
CDR3: CASSLRGIETGELFF

V: TRBV6-1
J: TRBJ2-5
D: TRBD1
size: few
DNA: TGTGCCAGCAGCCGGGACAGGGGGCCCTTCGAGACCCAGTACTTC
CDR3: CASSRDRGPFETQYF

V: TRBV18
J: TRBJ2-7
D: TRBD1
size: .
DNA: TGTGCCAGCTCACCGGGACAGAGGGCCTACGAGCAGTACTTC
CDR3: CASSPGQRAYEQYF

V: TRBV27
J: TRBJ1-1
D: .
size: many
DNA: TGTGCCAGCAGTTTCACCGGGAACACTGAAGCTTTCTTT
CDR3: CASSFTGNTEAFF

V: TRBV12-2
J: TRBJ2-5
D: .
size: .
DNA: TGTGCAAGTCGCTTAGGGGGCGGGGGGACCCAAGAGACCCAGTACTTC
CDR3: CASRLGGGGTQETQYF

V: TRBV19
J: TRBJ2-1
D: .
size: many
DNA: TGTGCCAGTCTTGCTAGGGGAAATCGGTACAATGAGCAGTTCTTC
CDR3: CASLARGNRYNEQFF

V: TRBV7-9
J: TRBJ2-3
D: .
size: .
DNA: TGTGCCAGAAGCTTCGGAGGTGGCACAGATACGCAGTATTTT
CDR3: CARSFGGGTDTQYF

V: TRBV10-3
J: TRBJ1-4
D: .
size: .
DNA: TGTGCCATCAGTGAGTCGAGTGGAACTAATGAAAAACTGTTTTTT
CDR3: CAISESSGTNEKLFF

V: TRBV7-9
J: TRBJ1-2
D: .
size: .
DNA: TGTGCCAGCAGCTTAGGCGGGGCTAGCACCTTC
CDR3: CASSLGGASTF

V: TRBV5-1
J: TRBJ2-2
D: TRBD2
size: many
DNA: TGCGCCAGCAGCTACCGGGACTATCGCGGGGAGCTGTTTTTT
CDR3: CASSYRDYRGELFF

V: TRBV27
J: TRBJ2-5
D: .
size: many
DNA: TGTGCCAGCAGCCTAACAGGGAAGACCCAGTACTTC
CDR3: CASSLTGKTQYF

V: TRBV6-1
J: TRBJ2-1
D: TRBD1
size: many
DNA: TGTGCCAGCAGTGAAGGACAGGGGAGAGATGAGCAGTTCTTC
CDR3: CASSEGQGRDEQFF

V: TRBV6-5
J: TRBJ2-5
D: .
size: .
DNA: TGTGCCAGCAGTTACATAGTACAGGCCACGGGGGAGACCCAGTACTTC
CDR3: CASSYIVQATGETQYF

V: TRBV5-1
J: TRBJ1-2
D: .
size: many
DNA: TGCGCCAGCAACTCGGTGGGGGGCCTCGTCTATGGCTACACCTTC
CDR3: CASNSVGGLVYGYTF

V: TRBV6-2/TRBV6-3
J: TRBJ1-1
D: .
size: many
DNA: TGTGCCAGCCCGATTGGATTGAGGTTTCGGGACACTGAAGCTTTCTTT
CDR3: CASPIGLRFRDTEAFF

V: TRBV29-1
J: TRBJ2-1
D: TRBD2
size: many
DNA: TGCAGCGTTGACATAGCGGGCAATGAGCAGTTCTTC
CDR3: CSVDIAGNEQFF

V: TRBV11-2
J: TRBJ2-1
D: .
size: many
DNA: TGTGCCAGCAGCTTAGATCGATTGCAGTACAATGAGCAGTTCTTC
CDR3: CASSLDRLQYNEQFF

V: TRBV7-9
J: TRBJ2-2
D: .
size: many
DNA: TGTGCCAGCAGCTCCACGAGGGGCACCGGGGAGCTGTTTTTT
CDR3: CASSSTRGTGELFF

V: TRBV10-3
J: TRBJ2-1
D: TRBD2
size: many
DNA: TGTGCCATCAAAGGGGGACTAGCGGTTAATGAGCAGTTCTTC
CDR3: CAIKGGLAVNEQFF

V: TRBV5-1
J: TRBJ1-6
D: .
size: few
DNA: TGCGCCAGCGGACAAGACGATAATTCACCCCTCCACTTT
CDR3: CASGQDDNSPLHF

V: TRBV2
J: TRBJ2-5
D: TRBD2
size: many
DNA: TGTGCCAGCAGTGAGGGACTAGCGGCGGAGACCCAGTACTTC
CDR3: CASSEGLAAETQYF

V: TRBV13
J: TRBJ1-1
D: .
size: many
DNA: TGTGCCAGCAGCTTACGACGGGGGAACACTGAAGCTTTCTTT
CDR3: CASSLRRGNTEAFF

V: TRBV12-3/TRBV12-4
J: TRBJ1-5
D: .
size: many
DNA: TGTGCCAGCAGTTTTCGGGGCAATCAGCCCCAGCATTTT
CDR3: CASSFRGNQPQHF

V: TRBV5-1
J: TRBJ2-1
D: TRBD2
size: many
DNA: TGCGCCAGCAGCTTACCGCAGACTAGCGGGGTTATTACCTACAATGAGCAGTTCTTC
CDR3: CASSLPQTSGVITYNEQFF

V: TRBV7-2
J: TRBJ1-1
D: .
size: many
DNA: TGTGCCAGCAGCGCAGACATGAACACTGAAGCTTTCTTT
CDR3: CASSADMNTEAFF

V: TRBV5-8
J: TRBJ2-1
D: TRBD2
size: .
DNA: TGTGCCAGCAGCTTTCCTAGCGGGGACTACAATGAGCAGTTCTTC
CDR3: CASSFPSGDYNEQFF

V: TRBV4-2
J: TRBJ2-1
D: .
size: few
DNA: TGTGCCAGCAGCCAAGGCGAGGGATCCAATGAGCAGTTCTTC
CDR3: CASSQGEGSNEQFF

V: TRBV29-1
J: TRBJ2-7
D: .
size: many
DNA: TGCAGCGCTTCTTCCACGAACTACGAGCAGTACTTC
CDR3: CSASSTNYEQYF